One TCR beta chain is described in this entry. What it binds is not known. Deep level was the assay's run setting. TCRdb keeps only in-frame clones here, not all; method: immunoSEQ multiplex PCR. The sample shows around 1.1 million clones, about 84% of them seen only once. The data stem from a study of shared clonotypes between healthy human individuals. About the study: Each donor's CD8 memory used one plate, CD8 naive two, each CD4 subset three. General study findings and limits: Sharing across four donors was highest in naive CD4 (roughly 5%) and lowest in memory CD8 (0.4%).

The origin of this receptor is a man younger than 30 in good health. Some clones in this sample may be carry-over from other donors' samples. Sequences were obtained from memory CD4+ T cells from PBMCs. Regarding subset: CD45RA-negative fraction.

The CDR3 reads CASSLVGLSGYEQYF. The CDR3 DNA follows: TGCGCCAGCAGCTTGGTCGGCCTCAGTGGCTACGAGCAGTACTTC. The chain uses TRBV5-1 and TRBJ2-7, with D hard to call. V shed 0 bases and J shed 3 bases, with 13 bases lying between them. This CDR3 has 15 amino acids. Germline V CDR1 and CDR2: SGHRS, YFSETQ.